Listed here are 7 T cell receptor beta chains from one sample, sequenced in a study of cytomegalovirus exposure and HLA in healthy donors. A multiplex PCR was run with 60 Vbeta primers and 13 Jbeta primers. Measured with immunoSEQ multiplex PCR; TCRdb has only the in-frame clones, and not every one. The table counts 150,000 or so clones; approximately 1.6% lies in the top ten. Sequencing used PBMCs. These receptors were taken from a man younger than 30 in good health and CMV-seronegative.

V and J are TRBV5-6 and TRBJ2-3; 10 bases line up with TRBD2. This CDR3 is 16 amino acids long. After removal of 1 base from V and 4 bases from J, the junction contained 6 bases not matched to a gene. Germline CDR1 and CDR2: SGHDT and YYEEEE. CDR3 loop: CASSLRSGGAPDTQYF. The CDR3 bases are TGTGCCAGCAGCTTGAGGAGCGGGGGGGCTCCAGATACGCAGTATTTT.

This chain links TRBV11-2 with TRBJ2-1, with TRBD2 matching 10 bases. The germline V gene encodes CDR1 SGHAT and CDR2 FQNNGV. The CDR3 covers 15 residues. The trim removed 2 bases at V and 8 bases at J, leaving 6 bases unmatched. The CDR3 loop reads CASSLPGLAFDEQFF. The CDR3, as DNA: TGTGCCAGCAGCTTACCGGGACTAGCGTTCGATGAGCAGTTCTTC.

The CDR3 coding sequence is TGTGCCGCCACCGGGGGGGAAGAGACCCAGTACTTC. The encoded protein is CAATGGEETQYF. The V and J genes are TRBV2 and TRBJ2-5; 8 bases map to TRBD2. The V gene's germline CDR1 is SNHLY and CDR2 FYNNEI. The V gene end was trimmed by 11 bases and the J gene end by 3 bases; junction bases not matched to a gene: 5. The CDR3 is made up of 12 amino acids.

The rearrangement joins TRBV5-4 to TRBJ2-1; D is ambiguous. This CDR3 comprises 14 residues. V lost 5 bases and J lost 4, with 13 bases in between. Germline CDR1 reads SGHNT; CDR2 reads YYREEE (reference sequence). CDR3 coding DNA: TGTGCCAGCAGGATCACAGATGCTTACAATGAGCAGTTCTTC. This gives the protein CASRITDAYNEQFF.

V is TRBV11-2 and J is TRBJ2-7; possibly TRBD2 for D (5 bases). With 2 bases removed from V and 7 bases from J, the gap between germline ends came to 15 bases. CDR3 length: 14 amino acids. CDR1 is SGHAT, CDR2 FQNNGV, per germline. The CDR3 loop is CASSLIRSPGEQYF. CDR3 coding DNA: TGTGCCAGCAGCTTAATCAGGTCTCCGGGAGAGCAGTACTTC.

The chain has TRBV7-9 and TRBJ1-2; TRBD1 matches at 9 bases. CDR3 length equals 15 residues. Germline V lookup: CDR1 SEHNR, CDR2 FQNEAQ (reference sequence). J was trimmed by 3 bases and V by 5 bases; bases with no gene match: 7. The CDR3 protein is CASSRGQGSYYGYTF. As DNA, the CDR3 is TGTGCCAGCAGCCGTGGACAGGGGTCTTACTATGGCTACACCTTC. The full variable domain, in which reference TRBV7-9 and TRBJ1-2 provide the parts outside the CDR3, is DTGVSQNPRHKITKRGQNVTFRCDPISEHNRLYWYRQTLGQGPEFLTYFQNEAQLEKSRLLSDRFSAERPKGSFSTLEIQRTEQGDSAMYLCASSRGQGSYYGYTFGSGTRLTVV.

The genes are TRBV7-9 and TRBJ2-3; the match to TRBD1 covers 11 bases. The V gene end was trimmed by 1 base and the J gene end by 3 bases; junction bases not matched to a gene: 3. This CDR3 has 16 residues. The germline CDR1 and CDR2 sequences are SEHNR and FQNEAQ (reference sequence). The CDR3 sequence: CASSLEGQGETDTQYF. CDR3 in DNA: TGTGCCAGCAGCTTAGAGGGACAGGGGGAGACAGATACGCAGTATTTT.